The 3 T cell receptor beta chains given below trace back to one sample, sequenced in a study of glioma-infiltrating T cells after dendritic cell vaccination (dated by TCRdb to between 2015 and 2016). Library preparation was by the immunoSEQ multiplex PCR assay. The table comes from immuneACCESS by way of TCRdb, which keeps in-frame sequences with V and J called. Part of the clones is missing from these tables; in studies checked, under half for an unresolved V gene and the rest for unknown reasons. Here the sample has tens of thousands of clones; over 65% occur a single time. The leading ten clones occupy roughly 8.8% of the sample. Read against the paper, the sample's time point label means: after dendritic cell vaccination, including at tumor progression/relapse. Sample: blood, taken after dendritic cell vaccination. All receptors come from a human donor with glioblastoma.

The rearrangement joins TRBV13 to TRBJ2-1; D is perhaps TRBD1 (6 bases). The CDR3 sequence is 15 residues long. CDR1 and CDR2 from the germline V gene are PRHDT and FYEKMQ (reference sequence). The ends were cut back, 0 bases at V and 4 bases at J, with 10 bases in the middle. The CDR3 region is CASSLGETGYNEQFF. The CDR3 nucleotides read TGTGCCAGCAGCTTAGGGGAAACAGGGTACAATGAGCAGTTCTTC. Using reference TRBV13 and TRBJ2-1 for the parts outside the CDR3, the full variable domain is AAGVIQSPRHLIKEKRETATLKCYPIPRHDTVYWYQQGPGQDPQFLISFYEKMQSDKGSIPDRFSAQQFSDYHSELNMSSLELGDSALYFCASSLGETGYNEQFFGPGTRLTVL.

The rearrangement uses TRBV4-3 and TRBJ2-2, with D possibly matching TRBD1 (6 bases). The CDR3 loop spans 16 amino acids. V lost 2 bases, J lost 3 bases, and 13 bases lay in between. The V gene's germline CDR1 is LGHNA and CDR2 YSLEER. Written as DNA, the CDR3 is TGCGCCAGCAGCCAAAGAGGGGGACCCTACACCGGGGAGCTGTTTTTT. Translation: CASSQRGGPYTGELFF.

V gene TRBV7-2 combines with J gene TRBJ1-4, with TRBD1 as a possible D gene (6 bases). V lost 5 bases and J lost 8, with 21 bases in between. The CDR3 is made up of 16 amino acids. Germline V gene data show CDR1 as SGHTA and CDR2 as FQGNSA. The CDR3 reads CASSPGGGAVGEKLFF. CDR3 coding DNA: TGTGCCAGCAGCCCCGGAGGGGGGGCCGTCGGGGAAAAACTGTTTTTT.